This TCR beta chain was captured in a study of T cells in Graves' hyperthyroidism and ophthalmopathy. Study-wide results and caveats: Stable hyperthyroidism was told apart from ophthalmopathy by a model built on 13 V-J features.

V was trimmed by 1 base and J by 3 bases, leaving 9 bases between them. The CDR3 length is 14 residues. Germline loops: CDR1 SEHNR, CDR2 FQNEAQ (reference sequence). In regard to this clonotype: Its antigen is undetermined.

RNA transcripts were the template for amplifying TCR beta CDR3 regions. The HTBI set primed first-round TCR CDR3 RT-PCR. TCRdb passed the multiplex PCR reads through MiXCR, listing each CDR3 protein once. Among about 610,000 distinct CDR3 sequences listed, 46% were seen once. The source of this sequence is a woman aged 18-30 years with Graves' hyperthyroidism. The sequenced sample was peripheral blood or thyroid tissue (not recorded which). J is TRBJ1-1 and V is TRBV7-9, with a tentative D call TRBD1 (5 bases). The CDR3 bases are TGTGCCAGCAGCTTAGTTGTGGGACACACTGAAGCTTTCTTT. Residues: CASSLVVGHTEAFF.